Sequencing of this T cell receptor beta chain was carried out in a study of identical twins. Overall study results and limits: There was more out-of-frame TCR alpha sharing in monozygotic twins than models estimated.

CDR1 is SGHKS and CDR2 is YYEKEE in the germline V gene (reference sequence). The V and J ends lost 4 bases and 4 bases respectively, with 17 bases between them. This CDR3 is 15 amino acids long. Regarding this clonotype: The antigen is not known.

A template switching step contributed a universal primer site, while unique molecular identifiers were present in the cDNA. One entry per CDR3 protein, called by TCRdb with MiXCR from the 5' RACE reads. In the table there are about 340,000 distinct CDR3 sequences, roughly an eighth of which are singletons. The same data also contributed to another study, on yellow fever vaccine responses in identical twins.

This TCR came from a woman under 30 in good health. Material for sequencing was CD8+ T cells sorted from blood. The chain recombines TRBV5-5 with TRBJ1-2, with TRBD1 as a possible D gene (6 bases). The CDR3 is CASSVDRETSYGYTF. The CDR3 coding sequence is TGTGCCAGCAGCGTGGACAGAGAGACCTCCTATGGCTACACCTTC.